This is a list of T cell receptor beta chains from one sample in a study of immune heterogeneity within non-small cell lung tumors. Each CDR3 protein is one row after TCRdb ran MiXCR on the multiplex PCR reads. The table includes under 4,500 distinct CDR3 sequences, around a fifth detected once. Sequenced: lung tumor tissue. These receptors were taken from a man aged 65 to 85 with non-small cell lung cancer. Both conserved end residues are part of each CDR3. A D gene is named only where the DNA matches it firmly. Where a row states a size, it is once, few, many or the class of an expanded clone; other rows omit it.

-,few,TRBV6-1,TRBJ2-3,CASSLSPSTDTQYF,TGTGCCAGCAGCCTAAGCCCTAGCACAGATACGCAGTATTTT
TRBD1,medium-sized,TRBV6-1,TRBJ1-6,CASRDRNNSPLHF,TGTGCCAGCAGGGACAGGAATAATTCACCCCTCCACTTT
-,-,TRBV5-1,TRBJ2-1,CASSFDGPLAFF,TGCGCCAGCAGCTTCGACGGACCTTTGGCGTTCTTC
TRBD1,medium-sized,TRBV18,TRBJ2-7,CASGTATSDEQYF,TGTGCCAGTGGGACAGCTACTTCTGACGAGCAGTACTTC
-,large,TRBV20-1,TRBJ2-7,CSAFSGSSYEQYF,TGCAGTGCCTTCAGCGGAAGCTCCTACGAGCAGTACTTC
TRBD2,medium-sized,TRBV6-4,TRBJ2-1,CASSQIAGAGYNEQFF,TGTGCCAGCAGTCAAATAGCGGGAGCAGGGTACAATGAGCAGTTCTTC
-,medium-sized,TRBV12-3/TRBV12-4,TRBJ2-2,CASTKTETPRGELFF,TGTGCCAGCACCAAAACGGAGACTCCCCGCGGGGAGCTGTTTTTT
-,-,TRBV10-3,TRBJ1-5,CAISESMGGRGQPQHF,TGTGCCATCAGTGAGTCGATGGGGGGGAGAGGACAGCCCCAGCATTTT
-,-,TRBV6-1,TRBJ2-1,CASSTYNEQFF,TGTGCCAGCAGTACATACAATGAGCAGTTCTTC
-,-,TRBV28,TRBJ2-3,CASSRLGWAGGTDTQYF,TGTGCCAGCAGTCGCTTAGGATGGGCAGGGGGCACAGATACGCAGTATTTT
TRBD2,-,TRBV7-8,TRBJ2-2,CASSRSASGEGGELFF,TGTGCCAGCAGTCGAAGCGCTAGCGGGGAGGGCGGGGAGCTGTTTTTT
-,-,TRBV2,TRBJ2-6,CASRRLIGANVLTF,TGTGCCAGCCGTCGACTGATCGGGGCCAACGTCCTGACTTTC
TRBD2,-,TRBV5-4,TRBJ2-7,CASSHQLAGEVYEQYF,TGTGCCAGCAGCCACCAACTAGCGGGAGAAGTTTACGAGCAGTACTTC
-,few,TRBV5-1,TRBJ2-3,CASSLEGLVHTDTQYF,TGCGCCAGCAGCTTAGAGGGACTGGTCCACACAGATACGCAGTATTTT
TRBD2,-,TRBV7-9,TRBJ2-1,CASSYMGVAGGSDEQFF,TGTGCCAGCAGCTACATGGGTGTCGCGGGAGGGAGCGATGAGCAGTTCTTC
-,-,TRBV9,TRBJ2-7,CASSPGHNEQYF,TGTGCCAGCAGCCCGGGACACAACGAGCAGTACTTC
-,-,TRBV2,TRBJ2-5,CASSRDGGETQYF,TGTGCCAGCAGTCGGGACGGCGGGGAGACCCAGTACTTC
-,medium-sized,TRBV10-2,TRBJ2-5,CATSGRRSVQETQYF,TGCGCCACCTCGGGGCGTAGGTCAGTCCAAGAGACCCAGTACTTC
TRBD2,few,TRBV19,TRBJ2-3,CASSIMSSGGPDTQYF,TGTGCCAGTAGTATAATGAGTAGCGGGGGACCAGATACGCAGTATTTT
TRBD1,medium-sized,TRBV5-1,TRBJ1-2,CASSSEGAYGYTF,TGCGCCAGCAGCTCAGAGGGGGCCTATGGCTACACCTTC
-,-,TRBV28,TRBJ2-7,CASGYSLGETSYEQYF,TGTGCCAGCGGTTACTCCCTGGGGGAGACCTCCTACGAGCAGTACTTC
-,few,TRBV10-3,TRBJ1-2,CAISEERVPNYGYTF,TGTGCCATCAGCGAAGAAAGGGTTCCTAACTATGGCTACACCTTC
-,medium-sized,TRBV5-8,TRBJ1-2,CASSLLNSYGYTF,TGTGCCAGCAGCTTACTAAACAGCTATGGCTACACCTTC
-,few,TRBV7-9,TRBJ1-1,CASALHREGRAFF,TGTGCCAGCGCCCTGCACAGGGAAGGTCGAGCTTTCTTT
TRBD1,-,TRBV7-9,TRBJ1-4,CASSLGGTGDEKLFF,TGTGCCAGCAGCTTAGGCGGGACAGGAGATGAAAAACTGTTTTTT
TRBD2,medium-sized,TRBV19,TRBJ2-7,CASSISGRAPEQYF,TGTGCCAGTAGTATTAGCGGGAGGGCTCCCGAGCAGTACTTC
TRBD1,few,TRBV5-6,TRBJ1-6,CASSSPGTVNSPLHF,TGTGCCAGCAGTTCCCCCGGGACAGTTAATTCACCCCTCCACTTT
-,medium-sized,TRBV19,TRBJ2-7,CASSITESYEQYF,TGTGCCAGTAGTATTACGGAATCCTACGAGCAGTACTTC
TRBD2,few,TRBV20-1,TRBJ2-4,CSAPSITSASNIQYF,TGCAGTGCACCATCTATTACTAGCGCCTCAAACATTCAGTACTTC
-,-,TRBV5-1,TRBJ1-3,CASSLEPSSGNTIYF,TGCGCCAGCAGCTTGGAGCCCAGCTCTGGAAACACCATATATTTT
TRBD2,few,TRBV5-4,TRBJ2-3,CASSLAGGSYSTDTQYF,TGTGCCAGCAGCTTGGCCGGCGGGAGCTATAGCACAGATACGCAGTATTTT
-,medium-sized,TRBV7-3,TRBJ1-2,CASSNYGYTF,TGTGCCAGCAGCAACTATGGCTACACCTTC
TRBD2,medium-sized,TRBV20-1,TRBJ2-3,CSARRGLKTDTQYF,TGCAGTGCTCGCCGGGGACTAAAAACAGATACGCAGTATTTT
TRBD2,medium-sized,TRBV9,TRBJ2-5,CASSDRLAGEETQYF,TGTGCCAGCAGCGACCGACTAGCGGGGGAAGAGACCCAGTACTTC
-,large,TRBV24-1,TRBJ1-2,CATKTAPRSGYGYTF,TGTGCCACCAAAACCGCACCTCGCAGCGGATATGGCTACACCTTC
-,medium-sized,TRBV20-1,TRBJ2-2,CSARDRTTGELFF,TGCAGTGCTAGGGACCGTACCACCGGGGAGCTGTTTTTT
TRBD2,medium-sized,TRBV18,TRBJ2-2,CASSPRTSANTGELFF,TGTGCCAGCTCACCCCGGACTAGCGCAAACACCGGGGAGCTGTTTTTT
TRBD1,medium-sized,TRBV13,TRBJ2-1,CASSLRTGVSNEQFF,TGTGCCAGCAGCTTGCGGACAGGGGTATCGAATGAGCAGTTCTTC
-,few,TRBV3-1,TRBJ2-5,CASSQQETQYF,TGTGCCAGCAGCCAACAAGAGACCCAGTACTTC
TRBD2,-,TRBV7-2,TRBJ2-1,CATPRTSSNEQFF,TGTGCCACCCCTAGGACTAGCAGCAATGAGCAGTTCTTC
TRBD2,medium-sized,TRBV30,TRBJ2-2,CACWGSGTSGELFF,TGTGCCTGCTGGGGGAGCGGGACCTCCGGGGAGCTGTTTTTT
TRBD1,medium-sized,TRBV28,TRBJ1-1,CASRRDRGVVNTEAFF,TGTGCCAGCAGAAGGGACAGGGGTGTGGTGAACACTGAAGCTTTCTTT
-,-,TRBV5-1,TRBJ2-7,CASSSGQRAVEQYF,TGCGCCAGCAGCTCGGGACAGCGGGCGGTCGAGCAGTACTTC
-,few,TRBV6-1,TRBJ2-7,CASPPGQGLTYEQYF,TGTGCCAGCCCCCCCGGGCAGGGCTTAACCTACGAGCAGTACTTC
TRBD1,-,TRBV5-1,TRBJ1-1,CASSLVTGTGHLDTGAFF,TGCGCCAGCAGCTTGGTAACCGGGACAGGGCATTTGGACACTGGAGCTTTCTTT
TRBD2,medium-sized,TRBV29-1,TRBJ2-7,CSVRGVLGVPYEQYF,TGCAGCGTTCGGGGGGTGCTCGGAGTCCCCTACGAGCAGTACTTC
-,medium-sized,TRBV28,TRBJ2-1,CASSLLRGGQFF,TGTGCCAGCAGTTTGTTAAGGGGGGGGCAGTTCTTC
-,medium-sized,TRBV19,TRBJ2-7,CASSKSHGSMYEQYF,TGTGCCAGTAGTAAGAGCCACGGGAGCATGTACGAGCAGTACTTC
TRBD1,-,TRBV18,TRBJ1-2,CASSPLPLDRGLTF,TGTGCCAGCTCACCACTTCCCCTAGACAGGGGGCTCACCTTC
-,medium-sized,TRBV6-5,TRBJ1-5,CASSYKISSNQPQHF,TGTGCCAGCAGTTACAAGATATCGAGCAATCAGCCCCAGCATTTT
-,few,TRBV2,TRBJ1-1,CAIMRPGFIVEAFF,TGTGCCATCATGCGTCCAGGCTTTATTGTTGAAGCTTTCTTT
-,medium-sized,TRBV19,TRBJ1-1,CASIPPGMGRKAFF,TGTGCCAGTATTCCCCCGGGGATGGGTAGAAAAGCTTTCTTT
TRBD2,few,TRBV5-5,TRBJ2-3,CASSLAGTRARYTQYF,TGTGCCAGCAGCTTGGCTGGGACTAGAGCCCGATATACGCAGTATTTT
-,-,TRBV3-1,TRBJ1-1,CASSQDSYIGTEAFF,TGTGCCAGCAGCCAAGATAGTTACATCGGGACTGAAGCTTTCTTT